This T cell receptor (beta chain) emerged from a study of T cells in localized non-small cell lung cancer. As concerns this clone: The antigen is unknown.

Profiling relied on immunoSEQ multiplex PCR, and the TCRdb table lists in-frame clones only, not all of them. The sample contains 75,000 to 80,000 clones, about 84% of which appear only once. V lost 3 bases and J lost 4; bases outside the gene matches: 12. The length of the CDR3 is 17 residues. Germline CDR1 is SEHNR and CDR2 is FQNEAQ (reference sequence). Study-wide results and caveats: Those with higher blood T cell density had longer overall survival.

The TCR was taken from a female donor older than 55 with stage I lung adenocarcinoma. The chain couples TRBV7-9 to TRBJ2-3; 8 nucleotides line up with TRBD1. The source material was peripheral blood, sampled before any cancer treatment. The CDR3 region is CASSFHITGGLPDTQYF. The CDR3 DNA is TGTGCCAGCAGCTTTCATATCACAGGGGGTCTGCCAGATACGCAGTATTTT. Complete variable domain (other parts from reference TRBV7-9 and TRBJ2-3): DTGVSQNPRHKITKRGQNVTFRCDPISEHNRLYWYRQTLGQGPEFLTYFQNEAQLEKSRLLSDRFSAERPKGSFSTLEIQRTEQGDSAMYLCASSFHITGGLPDTQYFGPGTRLTVL.